This T cell receptor (beta chain) emerged from a study of radiation and T cells in renal cell carcinoma. Whole-study context: Nephrectomy followed 15 Gy stereotactic body radiation by 4 weeks. General study points: From baseline, blood top tumor clonotypes peaked at 2 weeks post-radiation. No pretreatment tumor biopsies were available for baseline clonotypes.

As to this clone: The antigen is unknown.

Method: immunoSEQ multiplex PCR; TCRdb's copy keeps in-frame clones and lacks some. The sample consists of about 130,000 clones, approximately 90% of them appearing once. CDR3 size: 15 residues. The germline CDR1 and CDR2 sequences are LNHDA and SQIVND (reference sequence). Trimming stripped 5 bases from V and 0 bases from J, with 10 bases between. Regarding time point: blood 2 weeks post-SBRT. Treatment: 15 Gy SBRT to primary tumor, nephrectomy 4 weeks later. Clear cell pathology was present in this patient's renal cell carcinoma. This specimen consisted of blood, obtained from a patient whose treatment included radiotherapy and nephrectomy. This clonotype was obtained from a woman in her 70s with renal cell carcinoma. The rearrangement joins TRBV19 to TRBJ1-4; D not resolved. In DNA, the CDR3 is TGTGCCAGTAGTGTACCGATTGCAACTAATGAAAAACTGTTTTTT. It yields the protein CASSVPIATNEKLFF.